The T cell receptor (beta chain) described here comes from a study of T-cell reconstitution after alpha-beta-depleted transplantation in children. Library preparation (for TCRbeta) was performed with unique molecular identifiers. TCRdb processed the PCR reads anew with MiXCR; each CDR3 protein has one entry. The sample holds roughly 120,000 distinct CDR3 sequences, under 13% seen once. This clonotype was seen ten or more times. The V end lost 3 bases, the J end lost 4 bases, and 6 bases lay between the germline ends. The CDR3 is 12 residues long. Germline CDR1 reads KGHSH; CDR2 reads LQKENI. The sample was PBMCs from the stem cell graft donor, taken from the stem cell graft. The receptor was derived from a human donor who donated a stem cell graft to a child with acute lymphoblastic leukemia. The J gene is TRBJ1-1, the V gene TRBV18, with no clear D. Here the CDR3 DNA reads TGTGCCAGCTCACCTTCCCGCACTGAAGCTTTCTTT. Protein sequence: CASSPSRTEAFF.